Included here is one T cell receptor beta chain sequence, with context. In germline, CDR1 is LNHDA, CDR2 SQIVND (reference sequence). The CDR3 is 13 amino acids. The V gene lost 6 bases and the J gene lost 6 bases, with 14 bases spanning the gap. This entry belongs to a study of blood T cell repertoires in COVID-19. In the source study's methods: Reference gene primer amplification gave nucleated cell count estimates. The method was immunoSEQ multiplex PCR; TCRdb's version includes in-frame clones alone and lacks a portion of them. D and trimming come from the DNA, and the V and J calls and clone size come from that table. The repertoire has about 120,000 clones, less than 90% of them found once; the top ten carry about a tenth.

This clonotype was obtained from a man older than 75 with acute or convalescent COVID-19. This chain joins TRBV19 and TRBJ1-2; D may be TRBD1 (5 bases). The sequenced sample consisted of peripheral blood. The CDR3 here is CASRATGEDGYTF. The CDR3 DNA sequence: TGTGCCAGTAGAGCCACGGGGGAAGATGGCTACACCTTC.